Each of the 3 T cell receptor beta chains below was sequenced from the same sample in a study of blood T cell repertoires in COVID-19. The protocol was immunoSEQ multiplex PCR, while the TCRdb copy is restricted to in-frame clones and leaves out a portion. This sample has some 120,000 clones, with over 70% found just once. What was sequenced was peripheral blood. The receptors were sampled from a woman aged 50 to 60 with acute or convalescent COVID-19.

The rearrangement links TRBV6-5 to TRBJ1-1, with 8 bases identical to TRBD1. Germline assignment: CDR1 MNHEY and CDR2 SVGAGI. The CDR3 runs to 14 residues. V gave up 6 bases and J gave up 3 bases; unmatched junction bases: 6. CDR3 protein: CASSRDRRYTEAFF. Written as DNA, the CDR3 is TGTGCCAGCAGCCGGGACAGGAGATACACTGAAGCTTTCTTT.

This clone was found a few times. The rearrangement joins TRBV18 to TRBJ2-3; D perhaps matches TRBD2 (6 bases). The CDR3 length is 16 residues. V lost 3 bases and J 1 base, leaving 14 bases between the germline ends. Germline CDR1 reads KGHSH; CDR2 reads LQKENI. The CDR3 DNA is TGTGCCAGCTCACCGGGGTCGGGGGATGGCACAGATACGCAGTATTTT. Protein sequence: CASSPGSGDGTDTQYF.

The rearrangement links TRBV21-1 to TRBJ1-2; no DNA check was done on the table's D call, TRBD1. TRBV21-1 is described as a pseudogene. There are 16 residues in the CDR3. The CDR3 nucleotides read TGTGCCAGCAGCAGCCGGGACAGGGTCGCGCTGGAGGGCTACACCTTC. Its translation: CASSSRDRVALEGYTF.